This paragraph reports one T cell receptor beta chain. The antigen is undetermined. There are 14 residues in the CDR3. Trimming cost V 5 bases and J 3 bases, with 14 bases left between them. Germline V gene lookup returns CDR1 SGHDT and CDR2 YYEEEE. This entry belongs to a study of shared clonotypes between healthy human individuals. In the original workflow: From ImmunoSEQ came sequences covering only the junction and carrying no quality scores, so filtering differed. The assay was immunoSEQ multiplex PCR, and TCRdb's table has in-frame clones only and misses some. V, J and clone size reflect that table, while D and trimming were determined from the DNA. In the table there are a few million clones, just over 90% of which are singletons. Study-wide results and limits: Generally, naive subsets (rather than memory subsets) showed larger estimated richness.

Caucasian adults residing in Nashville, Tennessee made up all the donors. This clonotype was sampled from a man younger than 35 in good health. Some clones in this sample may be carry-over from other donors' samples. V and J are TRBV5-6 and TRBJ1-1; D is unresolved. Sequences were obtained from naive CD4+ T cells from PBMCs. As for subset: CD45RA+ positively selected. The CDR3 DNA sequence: TGTGCCAGCAGTCTTAATAGGAGGGACACTGAAGCTTTCTTT. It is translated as CASSLNRRDTEAFF. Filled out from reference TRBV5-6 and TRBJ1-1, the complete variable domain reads DAGVTQSPTHLIKTRGQQVTLRCSPKSGHDTVSWYQQALGQGPQFIFQYYEEEERQRGNFPDRFSGHQFPNYSSELNVNALLLGDSALYLCASSLNRRDTEAFFGQGTRLTVV.